This TCR beta chain was documented in a study of cytomegalovirus exposure and HLA in healthy donors (TCRdb year 2017). For the study in its entirety: In an earlier analysis of roughly 590 of the donors, 276 Gb of sequence data and 117 million unique TCR beta sequences from roughly 190 million T cells were reported. In an earlier analysis of 550 to 700 of the donors, high-throughput TCR beta sequencing was used to judge whether each TCR beta V gene segment behaved as functional or pseudogenic. Besides the first cohort of roughly 660 subjects, a separate validation cohort made up of 120 different subjects was used. The study profiled the T cell repertoires of about 640 subjects by immunosequencing and related them to cytomegalovirus serostatus. A handful of DR-DQ haplotypes were handled as single units for association and clustering because linkage in the cohort was strong. Donor age, sex, ethnicity and CMV serostatus were compiled alongside the repertoire data. The study aimed to test whether signatures of past pathogen exposure could be identified by cataloging public T cell receptors. High-throughput TCR immunosequencing, statistical association of individual TCRs with disease status, and machine learning were combined to predict cytomegalovirus infection status. An early release covering around 630 HLA-typed donors comprised about 300 gigabases of sequencing data and 85 million or so unique TCR sequences. A later genetic analysis used genome-wide SNP genotypes for about three fifths of the 666 donors, treating that subset as a discovery cohort. A later analysis re-examined previously published TCR beta repertoires from more than 550 donors and added high-resolution HLA genotyping to investigate patterns of TCR occurrence. Both class I and class II loci were covered by HLA typing, at four-digit resolution. In the later analysis, no new phenotypic data were used to find candidate immune exposures; instead, reliance was placed on TCR beta sequences and their occurrence across donors. Every discovery cohort repertoire had been produced on one sequencing platform. Among the approximately 400 genotyped donors, approximately 76% belonged to the genetic ancestry cluster associated with self-reported Caucasian donors. Typing coverage differed by locus: A, B, C, DRB1 and DQB1 were typed in roughly 629-630 donors, DQA1 in roughly 510, DPA1 in 606, and DPB1 in around 440. Among about 400 genotyped donors of the cohort, an average of around 240,000 unique TCR beta nucleotide sequences was sequenced per donor, of which about 18% were non-productive. Paper-wide results and their limitations: V-gene and J-gene trimming of TCR beta chains was associated with a missense DCLRE1C variant in a later genetic analysis, and the association was replicated in an independent cohort. The earlier analysis of 587 of the donors excluded seventeen rarely observed V segments, including chromosome 9 orphons, because counts were too low. The only immune exposure information available for the cohort was CMV serostatus. In vitro tests confirmed that a few of the cytomegalovirus-associated TCR beta chains recognize cytomegalovirus antigens. The classifier was reported to diagnose cytomegalovirus status with high specificity and sensitivity in both the original cohort and the validation cohort. Compared with equally common non-associated chains, HLA-associated TCR beta chains in a later analysis were more clonally expanded and had lower generation probabilities. In an earlier analysis of a few hundred of the donors, most TCR beta V segments were observed in productive rearrangements about 90% or about 30% of the time, broadly matching IMGT annotations. HLA typing was unavailable for some donors at each locus, so association tests used only the typed subset. In the study, some 160 TCR beta chains were listed as associated with cytomegalovirus. In a later genetic analysis, fewer N-insertions in productive TCRs were reported among donors in an Asian-associated ancestry cluster than the roughly 670-donor mean. The authors suggested that the approach could potentially be generalized to other disease states and immunological phenotypes. A later analysis found that TCR association rates varied across HLA loci, with DRB1 alleles showing the most associated TCRs and HLA-C alleles the fewest. A further reported finding was that TCR beta sequences accurately predicted the HLA-A and HLA-B alleles for most subjects in the first cohort. According to a later analysis, parvovirus B19, influenza, CMV and Epstein-Barr virus appeared linked to several top co-occurrence clusters. The presence/absence analyses assumed that sequencing depth was roughly uniform across donors, and that assumption may not be true. In this cohort, only TCR beta chains were sequenced, and detectable features were limited by the absence of alpha or paired-chain data. Linkage disequilibrium might explain the correlated functional status among segregating V segments, but an unknown experimental factor could not be excluded. A group of highly shared sequence variants was considered likely to be a technical artifact of the sequencing pipeline. Some IMGT-functional V segments, including TRBV6-2 and TRBV6-3, could not be told apart with the 87-base-pair reads, so those segments were excluded. Specific HLA alleles were associated with some 15,000 TCR beta sequences at a false discovery rate of 0.05 in a later analysis. According to a later analysis, most CMV-associated TCR beta chains appeared to be HLA-restricted, and the HLA associations seemed to be driven largely by CMV exposure. Most TCR sequences were observed very rarely across donors, whereas some public TCRs were present in many individuals. Strong co-occurrence of HLA alleles, especially DR and DQ, made assigning TCR associations to individual alleles difficult.

Library generation was performed with the immunoSEQ multiplex PCR assay. For the multiplex PCR, a mixture combining 60 forward primers for TCR Vbeta segments and 13 reverse primers for TCR Jbeta segments was used. The CDR3 region of rearranged TCR beta genes was amplified from genomic DNA by a multiplex PCR assay. On the Illumina HiSeq System, the amplified TCR beta libraries were sequenced as 87-base-pair reads. As for the original processing: A later analysis tallied roughly 78 million unique TCR beta chains across the 700 or so repertoires, and 10 million to 11 million of those chains were shared by two or more donors. To remove PCR and sequencing errors, raw reads were error-corrected and collapsed into unique sequences using a nearest-neighbor algorithm that merged closely related sequences. To assign V, D and J gene segments, CDR3 sequences were aligned to IMGT reference sequences. For a sequence to be retained, a match of at least six nucleotides was required to both a V gene segment and a J gene segment. Rearrangements were classified as productive when the CDR3 lacked stop codons and remained in frame with V and J, and all other rearrangements were classified as non-productive. Following IMGT convention, CDR3 was defined as the stretch from the second conserved V-encoded cysteine to the conserved J-encoded phenylalanine. Sequences without an unambiguous match to a single V gene segment were excluded from the earlier analysis of about 600 of the donors. An earlier analysis of 500 to 600 of the donors classified V segments as functional when productive rearrangements were above 56.7% and as segregating when the standard deviation between donors was above 5%. A statistical classification framework was developed to diagnose cytomegalovirus status using the catalog of TCR beta chain sequences. V and J gene assignment, in a later analysis, came from comparing TCR nucleotide sequences with IMGT/GENE-DB human TR gene sequences. The TCRdist pipeline was used in a later analysis to assign CDR3 sequences and most-parsimonious VDJ recombination scenarios. A later analysis defined each TCR beta chain by its CDR3 amino acid sequence plus V-gene family, and excluded reads lacking a unique V-gene family. As a way to deal with suspected cross-contamination and a sequencing artifact, a later analysis dropped 592 nucleotide sequences that were highly shared and had low generation probability. A later analysis calculated a clonal expansion index for each public chain from normalized within-repertoire ranks of inferred template counts. Generation probabilities in a later analysis came from a VDJ recombination model fitted to out-of-frame rearrangements, and those results were checked against IGoR. A later analysis scored TCR-TCR, TCR-HLA and TCR-CMV co-occurrence with hypergeometric tests, applying a repertoire-size bias correction to TCR pairs. A later analysis estimated false discovery rates by permuting HLA or CMV assignments 20 times. A later analysis grouped co-occurring TCRs with DBSCAN, adding TCRdist sequence similarity when clustering within HLA-allele-positive subsets. Repertoires with fewer than 30,000 or more than 120,000 public chains were left out of co-occurrence clustering, as were about five repertoires with anomalous nucleotide sharing. As stored in TCRdb, this immuneACCESS dataset retains in-frame rearrangements with V and J assigned. A fraction of the clones does not appear; measured against another copy, unresolved V genes explain less than half of the discrepancy, and the remainder lacks a known reason. V, J and clone size are those of that table, while D and trimming were read from the DNA. The sample table includes just over 80,000 clones. Around 1.1% of the sample is in the top ten clones.

The cohort consisted of approximately 690 healthy bone marrow donors. Cohort members were all nominally healthy when sampled, although unrecorded immune exposures were likely present. The donor tested CMV seronegative, placing the donor among the roughly 340 seronegative members of the cohort. Each donor provided a peripheral blood sample, and peripheral blood mononuclear cells were used for TCR beta sequencing. The Qiagen DNeasy Blood Extraction Kit was used to extract genomic DNA from the blood cell samples. V is pruned by 4 bases and J by 8 bases, leaving 7 bases of the junction without a gene match. As encoded in the germline V gene, CDR1 is SQVTM while CDR2 is ANQGSEA. The CDR3 spans 12 residues, from the cysteine through the phenylalanine. The sequence is cut down to CDR3 DNA, 36 bases in frame from base 1. Regarding this clone: Its antigen is unknown.

This sequence was found in a woman aged 25 to 39 in good health and CMV-seronegative. What was sequenced was PBMCs. This receptor chain uses TRBV29-1 and TRBJ1-1, with 7 middle bases fitting TRBD1. The CDR3 here reads CSVVAGGFEAFF. The nucleotide sequence is given as TGCAGCGTTGTGGCAGGGGGTTTCGAAGCTTTCTTT. With the rest looked up from the reference TRBV29-1 and TRBJ1-1 genes rather than sequenced, the full variable domain is SAVISQKPSRDICQRGTSLTIQCQVDSQVTMMFWYRQQPGQSLTLIATANQGSEATYESGFVIDKFPISRPNLTFSTLTVSNMSPEDSSIYLCSVVAGGFEAFFGQGTRLTVV.